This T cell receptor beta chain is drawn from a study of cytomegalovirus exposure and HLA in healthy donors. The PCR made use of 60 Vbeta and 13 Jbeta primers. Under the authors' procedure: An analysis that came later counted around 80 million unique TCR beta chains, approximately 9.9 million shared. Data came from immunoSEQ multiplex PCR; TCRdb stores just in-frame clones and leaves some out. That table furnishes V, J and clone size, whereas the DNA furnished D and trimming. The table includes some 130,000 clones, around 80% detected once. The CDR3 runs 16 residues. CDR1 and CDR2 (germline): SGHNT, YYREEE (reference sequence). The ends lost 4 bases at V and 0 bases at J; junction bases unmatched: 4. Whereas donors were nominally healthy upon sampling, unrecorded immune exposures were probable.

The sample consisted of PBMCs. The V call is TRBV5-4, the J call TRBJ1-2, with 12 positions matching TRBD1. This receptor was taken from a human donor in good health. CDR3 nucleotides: TGTGCCAGCAGCACCGGGGACAGGGGGCCTAACTATGGCTACACCTTC. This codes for CASSTGDRGPNYGYTF.